This TCR beta chain originates from a study of beta chain features in type 1 diabetes. Broader study findings: Shortening of TCRB CDR3s, moderate but significant, appeared in all four CD4+ subsets of Type 1 diabetes patients. Using cDNA template may skew counts toward highly expressing activated cells.

With respect to this clone: Its antigen is as yet unknown.

CDR3 size: 18 residues. V shed 1 base and J 3 bases; nucleotides not matched to a gene: 8. Germline V gene lookup returns CDR1 SGHVS and CDR2 FQNEAQ. Expressed TCRB transcripts were sequenced, since all the RNA that had been isolated was reverse transcribed. Assay used: immunoSEQ multiplex PCR; TCRdb lists only in-frame clones, some missing. Of approximately 250,000 clones in the sample, 13% to 15% were seen once. Sequencing was performed on naive CD4+ T cells from blood. The genes are TRBV7-8 and TRBJ2-2; 10 nucleotides agree with TRBD2. This TCR was sampled from a woman between 40 and 55 years old in good health. The CDR3 bases are TGTGCCAGCAGCTTAGGTCTGCGGCTAGCGGGGGACACCGGGGAGCTGTTTTTT. It codes for CASSLGLRLAGDTGELFF. Variable domain in full (rest from reference TRBV7-8 and TRBJ2-2): GAGVSQSPRYKVAKRGQDVALRCDPISGHVSLFWYQQALGQGPEFLTYFQNEAQLDKSGLPSDRFFAERPEGSVSTLKIQRTQQEDSAVYLCASSLGLRLAGDTGELFFGEGSRLTVL.